Presented here are 27 T cell receptor beta chains from one specimen sequenced in a study of blood T cell repertoires in COVID-19. Here immunoSEQ multiplex PCR was the method, and the copy in TCRdb shows in-frame clones only, minus some. The repertoire holds 150,000 to 200,000 clones, with about 74% as singletons. The material sequenced was peripheral blood. The receptors here all came from a man in his fifties or sixties with acute or convalescent COVID-19.

The V call is TRBV7-3, the J call TRBJ2-1; 7 bases fit TRBD2. This CDR3 is built from 15 residues. The germline V gene has CDR1 SGHTA and CDR2 FQGTGA. J lost 8 bases, V lost 5 bases, and 12 bases had no gene match. The CDR3 spells CASSPDSGLGYEQFF. The CDR3 coding sequence is TGTGCCAGCAGCCCAGACAGTGGACTAGGGTATGAGCAGTTCTTC.

The chain links TRBV11-3 to TRBJ1-1, with D maybe TRBD1 (6 bases). V was clipped by 4 bases and J by 6 bases, with 12 bases between them. Germline CDR1 is SGHNT and CDR2 is YENEEA. The CDR3 extends over 13 amino acids. The DNA of the CDR3 is TGTGCCAGCAGCTCCAGGGGTAACGCTGAAGCTTTCTTT. Protein sequence: CASSSRGNAEAFF.

This chain joins TRBV5-1 and TRBJ2-7; 9 bases line up with TRBD1. Germline lookup yields CDR1 SGHRS and CDR2 YFSETQ. Trimming cost V 3 bases and J 0 bases; bases outside gene matches: 4. The CDR3 contains 15 residues. The CDR3 DNA is TGCGCCAGCAGCTCCACAGGGGGCGCCTCCTACGAGCAGTACTTC. Translating gives CASSSTGGASYEQYF.

V and J are TRBV6-4 and TRBJ1-1; no definite D call. CDR3 length: 13 amino acids. The V gene's germline CDR1 is MRHNA and CDR2 SNTAGT. Trimming removed 0 bases at V and 10 bases at J, with 12 bases between. In DNA, the CDR3 is TGTGCCAGCAGTGACTCAGGAGGAGTCACAGCTTTCTTT. Translation: CASSDSGGVTAFF.

The CDR3 here is CASSNQRGPRYNEQFF. The CDR3 DNA is TGTGCCAGCAGCAATCAGCGGGGGCCCCGCTACAATGAGCAGTTCTTC. The rearrangement joins TRBV21-1 to TRBJ2-1; TRBD2 is the table's D call and was not checked against the DNA. TRBV21-1 is recorded as a pseudogene. This CDR3 is 16 amino acids long.

The chain employs TRBV13 and TRBJ2-3; 8 positions agree with TRBD2. V dropped 2 bases and J dropped 0; count of bases not matched to a gene: 4. Germline CDR1 PRHDT, CDR2 FYEKMQ (reference sequence). This CDR3 spans 16 amino acids. CDR3 sequence: CASSLLAGYSTDTQYF. The DNA of the CDR3 is TGTGCCAGCAGCTTACTAGCGGGTTATAGCACAGATACGCAGTATTTT.

This chain uses TRBV6-1 with TRBJ1-5; no clear D gene. Trimming stripped 2 bases from V and 2 bases from J, with 7 bases between. The germline V gene encodes CDR1 MNHNS and CDR2 SASEGT. The CDR3 length is 14 residues. CDR3 sequence: CASSELRGNQPQHF. For the CDR3, the DNA is TGTGCCAGCAGTGAACTCCGGGGCAATCAGCCCCAGCATTTT.

V usage is TRBV6-5 and J usage is TRBJ1-2, with a weak D call TRBD1 (5 bases). V lost 7 bases and J 2 bases, leaving 8 bases between the germline ends. CDR3 size: 12 residues. Germline V CDR1 and CDR2: MNHEY, SVGAGI. DNA of the CDR3: TGTGCCAGCATGGGGCGGAACTATGGCTACACCTTC. It encodes CASMGRNYGYTF.

The chain links TRBV19 to TRBJ1-5; no firm D call. Trimming took 3 bases from V and 4 from J, leaving 4 bases between them. CDR3 length equals 12 residues. Germline V gene data show CDR1 as LNHDA and CDR2 as SQIVND (reference sequence). CDR3 nucleotides: TGTGCCAGTAGTATTCGGAATCAGCCCCAGCATTTT. Translation: CASSIRNQPQHF.

The chain carries TRBV3-1 (or the pseudogene TRBV3-2) and TRBJ2-7, with D possibly being TRBD2 (6 bases). Trimming took off 0 bases at V and 3 bases at J, with 12 bases between the two ends. The CDR3 runs 15 residues. From germline, CDR1 is LGHDT and CDR2 YNNKEL (reference sequence). Here the CDR3 DNA reads TGTGCCAGCAGCCAAGAGGGGGGTACTGGCTACGAGCAGTACTTC. The encoded protein is CASSQEGGTGYEQYF.

The genes are TRBV29-1 and TRBJ2-3; 10 bases fit TRBD2. This CDR3 has 19 amino acids. The V gene end was trimmed by 3 bases and the J gene end by 0 bases; junction bases not matched to a gene: 15. Germline-derived CDR1 and CDR2 are SQVTM and ANQGSEA. Here the CDR3 DNA reads TGCAGCGTTGAGGGCCACGCTAGCGGGGGAGTAACTAGCACAGATACGCAGTATTTT. Amino acids: CSVEGHASGGVTSTDTQYF.

V is TRBV9 and J is TRBJ2-7; TRBD1 matches at 7 bases. Germline V gene lookup returns CDR1 SGDLS and CDR2 YYNGEE. The CDR3 totals 15 residues. The junction had 11 bases not matched to a gene; V was cut back by 4 bases and J by 4 bases. The CDR3 DNA reads TGTGCCAGCAGCCCCCGGGACAGACAGGTATACGAGCAGTACTTC. Protein: CASSPRDRQVYEQYF.

The V gene is TRBV24-1, the J gene TRBJ2-5, with TRBD1 identical over 8 bases. CDR1 is KGHDR, CDR2 SFDVKD, per germline. J gave up 1 base and V 3 bases, and 3 bases lay outside the gene matches. This CDR3 is 15 amino acids long. The CDR3 coding sequence is TGTGCCACCAGTGATCAAGGACAGGGCCAAGAGACCCAGTACTTC. Its protein is CATSDQGQGQETQYF.

The chain recombines TRBV4-3 with TRBJ2-3; 9 bases agree with TRBD2. CDR1 is LGHNA, CDR2 YSLEER, per germline. V lost 4 bases and J lost 3; bases outside the gene matches: 5. The CDR3 has 15 amino acids. CDR3 in amino acids: CASSLGLARTDTQYF. CDR3 DNA sequence: TGCGCCAGCAGCCTAGGACTAGCGAGGACAGATACGCAGTATTTT.

The chain combines TRBV9 with TRBJ1-2; D uncertain. The CDR3 has 14 residues. V shed 3 bases and J shed 4 bases, with 13 bases lying between them. From germline, CDR1 is SGDLS and CDR2 YYNGEE. The CDR3 nucleotides read TGTGCCAGCAGCGGGGCAGAGTTTACCTATGGCTACACCTTC. This encodes CASSGAEFTYGYTF.

The chain is built from TRBV11-1 and TRBJ2-7; TRBD1 aligns across 8 bases. J was trimmed by 1 base and V by 0 bases; bases with no gene match: 2. Germline V CDR1 and CDR2: SGHAT, FQDESV (reference sequence). The length of the CDR3 is 15 residues. The CDR3 spells CASSLAWDRSYEQYF. The CDR3 region has the DNA TGTGCCAGCAGCTTAGCTTGGGACAGGTCCTACGAGCAGTACTTC.

The V call is TRBV23-1, the J call TRBJ2-5; possibly TRBD1 for D (6 bases). TRBV23-1 is classed as an ORF, of uncertain function. The CDR3 runs 16 residues. The ends were cut back, 1 base at V and 2 bases at J, with 14 bases in the middle. Here the CDR3 DNA reads TGCGCCAGCAGTCAATTAGGTCAGGGGTCACAAGAGACCCAGTACTTC. Translated, it gives CASSQLGQGSQETQYF.

The rearrangement joins TRBV5-6 to TRBJ1-3, with no clear D. The germline V gene has CDR1 SGHDT and CDR2 YYEEEE. There are 15 residues in the CDR3. V lost 0 bases, J lost 0 bases, and 7 bases lay in between. The CDR3, as DNA: TGTGCCAGCAGCTTGGTAGGAGGCTCTGGAAACACCATATATTTT. Amino acid sequence: CASSLVGGSGNTIYF. The variable domain in full, with the rest retrieved from reference TRBV5-6 and TRBJ1-3, is DAGVTQSPTHLIKTRGQQVTLRCSPKSGHDTVSWYQQALGQGPQFIFQYYEEEERQRGNFPDRFSGHQFPNYSSELNVNALLLGDSALYLCASSLVGGSGNTIYFGEGSWLTVV.

The chain carries TRBV29-1 and TRBJ2-3; 9 bases are a match to TRBD1. Germline V CDR1 and CDR2: SQVTM, ANQGSEA. This CDR3 region has 15 residues. The V segment lost 4 bases and the J segment 1 base; nucleotides outside the gene matches: 6. The CDR3 DNA follows: TGCAGCGTTGTAACAGGGGGCTCTGGCACAGATACGCAGTATTTT. Its translation: CSVVTGGSGTDTQYF.

V gene TRBV7-5 combines with J gene TRBJ2-1; the D call of TRBD2 is as the table states it, not checked on the DNA. TRBV7-5 is deemed a pseudogene. The CDR3 is made up of 21 amino acids. The CDR3 DNA reads as TGTGTCAGAAGCTTAAGGGTAACGGATGGGACTAGCGGGGGGCAGATCAATGAGCAGTTCTTC. This gives the protein CVRSLRVTDGTSGGQINEQFF.

This rearrangement joins TRBV6-5 to TRBJ2-1, with 7 bases matching TRBD1. The germline gives CDR1 MNHEY, CDR2 SVGAGI. The CDR3 runs 13 residues. V shed 8 bases and J 6 bases; nucleotides not matched to a gene: 7. DNA for the CDR3: TGTGCCAGCCGACGGGACAGCTTCAATGAGCAGTTCTTC. Translation gives CASRRDSFNEQFF.

The gene calls are TRBV6-2 or TRBV6-3 and TRBJ1-2; 7 nucleotides match TRBD1. J was trimmed by 3 bases and V by 6 bases; bases with no gene match: 7. CDR1 is MNHEY and CDR2 is SVGEGT in the germline V gene. The CDR3 is made up of 14 amino acids. CDR3 sequence (DNA): TGTGCCAGCAGCACCGTCGGGACAGACTATGGCTACACCTTC. It is translated as CASSTVGTDYGYTF.

The rearrangement joins TRBV25-1 to TRBJ2-7; D not certain. Germline-derived CDR1 and CDR2 are MGHDK and SYGVNS. The CDR3 is 11 amino acids. Trimming left V 4 bases short and J 7 bases short, with 8 bases between. In DNA, the CDR3 is TGTGCCAGCAGTGGGGCGATAGAGCAGTACTTC. It specifies CASSGAIEQYF.

The rearrangement links TRBV7-3 to TRBJ1-6; D is unresolved. In germline, CDR1 is SGHTA, CDR2 FQGTGA. The CDR3 runs to 14 residues. V shed 6 bases and J shed 5 bases, with 11 bases lying between them. CDR3 DNA: TGTGCCAGCAGGCGGGCCATCGATAATTCACCCCTCCACTTT. This translates into CASRRAIDNSPLHF.

CDR3 DNA: TGTGCCAGCAGCTTAGGTTCCTACACTGAAGCTTTCTTT. Encoded protein: CASSLGSYTEAFF. The J gene is TRBJ1-1, the V gene TRBV7-2, with D uncertain. This CDR3 comprises 13 residues. Germline-derived CDR1 and CDR2 are SGHTA and FQGNSA. Trimming pared 1 base from V and 3 bases from J, leaving 6 bases between.

This clone was observed a single time. This rearrangement joins TRBV12-2 to TRBJ2-4; the D call of TRBD1 is as the table states it, not checked on the DNA. TRBV12-2 is designated a pseudogene. This CDR3 contains 13 residues. CDR3 coding DNA: TGTGCAAGTCGCTCCCTGGGCCGGGACATTCCAGAGTTC. Residues: CASRSLGRDIPEF.

In its sample, this clone was seen once. V usage is TRBV6-5 and J usage is TRBJ2-5; 14 bases line up with TRBD2. Unmatched junction bases numbered 0, after V lost 2 bases and J lost 1 base. Germline V gives CDR1 MNHEY, CDR2 SVGAGI. This CDR3 spans 16 amino acids. The CDR3 bases are TGTGCCAGCAGTTACGGACTAGCGGGGGGCCAAGAGACCCAGTACTTC. Translating it yields CASSYGLAGGQETQYF.